Listed below are T cell receptor beta chains from one sample, sequenced in a study of blood T cell repertoires in COVID-19. Sequencing was performed with immunoSEQ multiplex PCR; in TCRdb, only in-frame clones are kept and a portion is missing. The repertoire holds some 370,000 clones, with 90% as singletons. Input material: peripheral blood. These receptors all stem from a man younger than 30 with active or convalescent COVID-19. The CDR3 runs from the conserved cysteine through the conserved F or W. D genes are given only for firm matches. Clone size appears in some rows only: once, few, many, or a class for an expanded clone.

v_call: TRBV27; d_call: -; j_call: TRBJ1-1; clone_size: -; cdr3_nt: TGTGCCAGCAGCCGGTTGGGCAGGGAAGGTTTGAACACTGAAGCTTTCTTT; cdr3_aa: CASSRLGREGLNTEAFF
v_call: TRBV5-1; d_call: TRBD1; j_call: TRBJ2-7; clone_size: -; cdr3_nt: TGCGCCAGCAGCTTCCCCCGGGACAGCTCCTACGAGCAGTACTTC; cdr3_aa: CASSFPRDSSYEQYF
v_call: TRBV6-2/TRBV6-3; d_call: TRBD1; j_call: TRBJ1-5; clone_size: -; cdr3_nt: TGTGCCAGCAGCGCGGACAGGAATCAGCCCCAGCATTTT; cdr3_aa: CASSADRNQPQHF
v_call: TRBV24-1; d_call: TRBD1; j_call: TRBJ1-1; clone_size: -; cdr3_nt: TGTGCCACCAGTGATCCTCGACAGGGTGACACTGAAGCTTTCTTT; cdr3_aa: CATSDPRQGDTEAFF
v_call: TRBV6-6; d_call: TRBD1; j_call: TRBJ1-5; clone_size: -; cdr3_nt: TGTGCCAGCAGTTACGGGACAGGGGCTAGCAATCAGCCCCAGCATTTT; cdr3_aa: CASSYGTGASNQPQHF
v_call: TRBV19; d_call: -; j_call: TRBJ1-3; clone_size: once; cdr3_nt: TGTGCCAGTTGTATAGCGTCCCGGAGCTCTGGAAACACCATATATTTT; cdr3_aa: CASCIASRSSGNTIYF
v_call: TRBV29-1; d_call: -; j_call: TRBJ2-1; clone_size: -; cdr3_nt: TGCAGCGTTTCGGGGGTTGAGCAGTTCTTC; cdr3_aa: CSVSGVEQFF
v_call: TRBV19; d_call: -; j_call: TRBJ1-2; clone_size: once; cdr3_nt: TGTGCCAGTACGAATACCGGGGAAGGTCGTGGCTACACCTTC; cdr3_aa: CASTNTGEGRGYTF
v_call: TRBV4-3; d_call: -; j_call: TRBJ2-1; clone_size: -; cdr3_nt: TGCGCCAGCAGCCGAGCGGCGGCCTCCTACAATGAGCAGTTCTTC; cdr3_aa: CASSRAAASYNEQFF
v_call: TRBV6-2/TRBV6-3; d_call: -; j_call: TRBJ1-6; clone_size: -; cdr3_nt: TGTGCCAGCAGTTATACCGCAGGATCCTCCTATAATTCACCCCTCCACTTT; cdr3_aa: CASSYTAGSSYNSPLHF
v_call: TRBV5-1; d_call: TRBD1; j_call: TRBJ2-1; clone_size: -; cdr3_nt: TGCGCCAGCAGCCTGACAGGGTTCCCCGATGAGCAGTTCTTC; cdr3_aa: CASSLTGFPDEQFF
v_call: TRBV18; d_call: TRBD1; j_call: TRBJ2-7; clone_size: -; cdr3_nt: TGTGCCAGCTCACCAGGGACAGTCTCCTACGAGCAGTACTTC; cdr3_aa: CASSPGTVSYEQYF
v_call: TRBV3-1/TRBV3-2; d_call: -; j_call: TRBJ2-1; clone_size: -; cdr3_nt: TGTGCCAGCAGCCAGGAGTGGGACTTGTACAATGAGCAGTTCTTC; cdr3_aa: CASSQEWDLYNEQFF
v_call: TRBV2; d_call: -; j_call: TRBJ1-1; clone_size: -; cdr3_nt: TGTGCCAGCATCCGGACAGCCAAGAACACTGAAGCTTTCTTT; cdr3_aa: CASIRTAKNTEAFF
v_call: TRBV11-2; d_call: TRBD1; j_call: TRBJ2-7; clone_size: -; cdr3_nt: TGTGCCAGCGGAAATCCGGGACAGAACTACGAGCAGTACTTC; cdr3_aa: CASGNPGQNYEQYF
v_call: TRBV5-6; d_call: -; j_call: TRBJ1-2; clone_size: -; cdr3_nt: TGTGCCAGCATCAATCGAGGGGGATCCACGCGTGGCTACACCTTC; cdr3_aa: CASINRGGSTRGYTF
v_call: TRBV7-2; d_call: -; j_call: TRBJ1-3; clone_size: few; cdr3_nt: TGTGCCAGCAGCACCGACCGGGGGAAGGGAAACACCATATATTTT; cdr3_aa: CASSTDRGKGNTIYF
v_call: TRBV25-1; d_call: -; j_call: TRBJ1-6; clone_size: -; cdr3_nt: TGTGCCAGCAGTGAATTTGGGGAGCCTTCACCCCTCCACTTT; cdr3_aa: CASSEFGEPSPLHF
v_call: TRBV18; d_call: -; j_call: TRBJ1-1; clone_size: -; cdr3_nt: TGTGCCAGCTCACCAACAGGTAACACTGAAGCTTTCTTT; cdr3_aa: CASSPTGNTEAFF
v_call: TRBV7-9; d_call: -; j_call: TRBJ1-1; clone_size: -; cdr3_nt: TGTGCCAGCAGCCTATCAGCGGGGAACACTGAAGCTTTCTTT; cdr3_aa: CASSLSAGNTEAFF
v_call: TRBV11-2; d_call: -; j_call: TRBJ1-1; clone_size: -; cdr3_nt: TGTGCCAGCGGATTGCAGGGAGGCACTGAAGCTTTCTTT; cdr3_aa: CASGLQGGTEAFF
v_call: TRBV19; d_call: TRBD2; j_call: TRBJ2-1; clone_size: many; cdr3_nt: TGTGCCAGTAGTCCCGGGGGGGTGGGCTACAATGAGCAGTTCTTC; cdr3_aa: CASSPGGVGYNEQFF
v_call: TRBV24-1; d_call: TRBD1; j_call: TRBJ1-5; clone_size: -; cdr3_nt: TGTGCCACCAGTGACAAAAGAGGGACAGATTATAGCAATCAGCCCCAGCATTTT; cdr3_aa: CATSDKRGTDYSNQPQHF
v_call: TRBV29-1; d_call: -; j_call: TRBJ1-3; clone_size: -; cdr3_nt: TGCAGCGTTGATGTCGGGGGGTCTGGAAACACCATATATTTT; cdr3_aa: CSVDVGGSGNTIYF
v_call: TRBV18; d_call: -; j_call: TRBJ2-7; clone_size: -; cdr3_nt: TGTGCCAGCTCACCCCAGGGGCCCGAGCAGTACTTC; cdr3_aa: CASSPQGPEQYF
v_call: TRBV7-2; d_call: TRBD1; j_call: TRBJ2-2; clone_size: -; cdr3_nt: TGTGCCAGCAGCACACAGGGGGCGAACACCGGGGAGCTGTTTTTT; cdr3_aa: CASSTQGANTGELFF
v_call: TRBV4-3; d_call: -; j_call: TRBJ2-2; clone_size: -; cdr3_nt: TGCGCCAGCAGCCAAGATTTCGGCGGCACCGGGGAGCTGTTTTTT; cdr3_aa: CASSQDFGGTGELFF
v_call: TRBV3-1/TRBV3-2; d_call: TRBD1; j_call: TRBJ2-1; clone_size: -; cdr3_nt: TGTGCCAGCAGCCCCAGAGGCGGGACAGGCCACAATGAGCAGTTCTTC; cdr3_aa: CASSPRGGTGHNEQFF
v_call: TRBV5-1; d_call: TRBD1; j_call: TRBJ2-2; clone_size: -; cdr3_nt: TGCGCCAGCAGCTTGGAAGGGGGCGGCGGGGAGCTGTTTTTT; cdr3_aa: CASSLEGGGGELFF
v_call: TRBV6-2/TRBV6-3; d_call: TRBD1; j_call: TRBJ1-6; clone_size: -; cdr3_nt: TGTGCCAGCAGTCCAATGGACAGGGTCTCACCCCTCCACTTT; cdr3_aa: CASSPMDRVSPLHF
v_call: TRBV14; d_call: TRBD2; j_call: TRBJ2-2; clone_size: -; cdr3_nt: TGTGCCAGCAGCCAAAGGACCGGGAGGACCGGGGAGCTGTTTTTT; cdr3_aa: CASSQRTGRTGELFF
v_call: TRBV19; d_call: -; j_call: TRBJ2-1; clone_size: -; cdr3_nt: TGTGCCAGTAGTATTATGGCTAGCTCCTACAATGAGCAGTTCTTC; cdr3_aa: CASSIMASSYNEQFF
v_call: TRBV6-5; d_call: TRBD1; j_call: TRBJ1-2; clone_size: few; cdr3_nt: TGTGCCAGCAGTTACTCCGGGCAGGGGGTTAGTTATGGCTACACCTTC; cdr3_aa: CASSYSGQGVSYGYTF
v_call: TRBV6-5; d_call: -; j_call: TRBJ2-7; clone_size: -; cdr3_nt: TGTGCCAGCAGTTATGCACAGGGAGACGAGCAGTACTTC; cdr3_aa: CASSYAQGDEQYF
v_call: TRBV5-1; d_call: -; j_call: TRBJ2-7; clone_size: -; cdr3_nt: TGCGCCAGCAGATCGGAGGGGCTACCCTACGAGCAGTACTTC; cdr3_aa: CASRSEGLPYEQYF
v_call: TRBV4-3; d_call: -; j_call: TRBJ1-4; clone_size: -; cdr3_nt: TGCGCCAGCAGCCAAGACTCCGGTGCAACTAATGAAAAACTGTTTTTT; cdr3_aa: CASSQDSGATNEKLFF
v_call: TRBV24-1; d_call: TRBD1; j_call: TRBJ1-5; clone_size: -; cdr3_nt: TGTGCCACCAGTGACGCCGGGACAGGGCATAATCAGCCCCAGCATTTT; cdr3_aa: CATSDAGTGHNQPQHF
v_call: TRBV7-3; d_call: -; j_call: TRBJ1-2; clone_size: -; cdr3_nt: TGTGCCAGCAGCCCAGCTCCAGGGAACTATGGCTACACCTTC; cdr3_aa: CASSPAPGNYGYTF
v_call: TRBV9; d_call: -; j_call: TRBJ2-3; clone_size: -; cdr3_nt: TGTGCCAGCAGCGTGGGGGACTTTTTCGGCACAGATACGCAGTATTTT; cdr3_aa: CASSVGDFFGTDTQYF
v_call: TRBV29-1; d_call: TRBD1; j_call: TRBJ2-3; clone_size: -; cdr3_nt: TGCAGCGTTGTTGGACAGGGGTTCACAGATACGCAGTATTTT; cdr3_aa: CSVVGQGFTDTQYF
v_call: TRBV28; d_call: -; j_call: TRBJ1-2; clone_size: -; cdr3_nt: TGTGCCAGCAGCCTGGGGCAGGGTTCGTTAGTATTTTATGGCTACACCTTC; cdr3_aa: CASSLGQGSLVFYGYTF
v_call: TRBV7-3; d_call: -; j_call: TRBJ2-1; clone_size: few; cdr3_nt: TGTGCCAGCAGCTTTTCCCGGGGGAGCTCCTACAATGAGCAGTTCTTC; cdr3_aa: CASSFSRGSSYNEQFF
v_call: TRBV27; d_call: -; j_call: TRBJ1-2; clone_size: -; cdr3_nt: TGTGCCAGCAGTTCGCTCCTAGGGGGTTATGGCTACACCTTC; cdr3_aa: CASSSLLGGYGYTF
v_call: TRBV7-8; d_call: TRBD2; j_call: TRBJ2-2; clone_size: -; cdr3_nt: TGTGCCAGCAGCCTACATGAGCGGGGGAACACCGGGGAGCTGTTTTTT; cdr3_aa: CASSLHERGNTGELFF
v_call: TRBV7-9; d_call: TRBD1; j_call: TRBJ1-2; clone_size: -; cdr3_nt: TGTGCCAGCAGGGACGGTGGACAGGCTAACTATGGCTACACCTTC; cdr3_aa: CASRDGGQANYGYTF
v_call: TRBV19; d_call: -; j_call: TRBJ1-2; clone_size: -; cdr3_nt: TGTGCCAGTCGGGGGAACTATGGCTACACCTTC; cdr3_aa: CASRGNYGYTF
v_call: TRBV3-1/TRBV3-2; d_call: TRBD1; j_call: TRBJ1-4; clone_size: few; cdr3_nt: TGTGCCAGCAGCCAAGAGGGACAGGGGAGGAAACTGTTTTTT; cdr3_aa: CASSQEGQGRKLFF
v_call: TRBV11-3; d_call: TRBD1; j_call: TRBJ2-1; clone_size: -; cdr3_nt: TGTGCCAGCAGCTCGAAGAACGGACAGGGGGGATATGGGCAGTTCTTC; cdr3_aa: CASSSKNGQGGYGQFF
v_call: TRBV19; d_call: -; j_call: TRBJ1-4; clone_size: few; cdr3_nt: TGTGCCAGTAAAAGGGGATACATGGAAAAACTGTTTTTT; cdr3_aa: CASKRGYMEKLFF
v_call: TRBV7-9; d_call: -; j_call: TRBJ1-1; clone_size: once; cdr3_nt: TGTGCCAGCAGCCAAATAGCCCCCCCGGGAATCCCTGAAGCTTTCTTT; cdr3_aa: CASSQIAPPGIPEAFF
v_call: TRBV6-6; d_call: TRBD1; j_call: TRBJ1-1; clone_size: -; cdr3_nt: TGTGCCAGCAGTCGACAGGGGGAATCTGAAGCTTTCTTT; cdr3_aa: CASSRQGESEAFF
v_call: TRBV18; d_call: TRBD1; j_call: TRBJ1-4; clone_size: -; cdr3_nt: TGTGCCAGCTCACCCACCTTGACAGGGGGCGAAAAACTGTTTTTT; cdr3_aa: CASSPTLTGGEKLFF